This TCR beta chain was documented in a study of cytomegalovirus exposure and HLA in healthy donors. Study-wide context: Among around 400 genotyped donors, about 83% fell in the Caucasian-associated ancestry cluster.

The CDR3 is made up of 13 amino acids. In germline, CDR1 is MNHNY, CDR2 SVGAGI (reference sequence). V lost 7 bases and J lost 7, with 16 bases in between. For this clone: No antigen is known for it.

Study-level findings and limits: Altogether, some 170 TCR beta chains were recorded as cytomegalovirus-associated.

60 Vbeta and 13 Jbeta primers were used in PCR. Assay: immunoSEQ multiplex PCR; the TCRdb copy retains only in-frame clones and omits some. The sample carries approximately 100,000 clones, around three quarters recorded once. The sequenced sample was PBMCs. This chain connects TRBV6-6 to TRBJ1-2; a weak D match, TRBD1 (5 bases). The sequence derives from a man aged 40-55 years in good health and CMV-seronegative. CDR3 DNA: TGTGCCAGCACCCCGGGGGGTTTTGCTGGCTACACCTTC. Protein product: CASTPGGFAGYTF.